Below, one TCR beta chain is given with its context. The antigen is unknown. CDR1 and CDR2 (germline): MDHEN, SYDVKM. The CDR3 has 14 residues. The V and J ends lost 4 bases and 3 bases respectively, with 13 bases between them. This specimen belongs to a study of cytomegalovirus exposure and HLA in healthy donors. The PCR used 60 Vbeta and 13 Jbeta primers. The repertoire was sequenced with immunoSEQ multiplex PCR; TCRdb's copy has only in-frame clones and lacks some. The sample has over 65,000 clones, approximately 81% seen once. Study observations and caveats: Earlier analysis found most TCR beta V segments productive about 90% or about 30% of the time. Donors were assumed by presence/absence analyses to have roughly uniform sequencing depth.

All donors participated as healthy donors of bone marrow. The TCR comes from a woman between 25 and 40 years old in good health and CMV-seropositive. The gene calls are TRBV28 and TRBJ2-7; tentatively, D is TRBD1 (6 bases). Sequenced input: PBMCs. The CDR3 loop reads CASSSAGVGYEQYF. The CDR3 DNA is TGTGCCAGCAGTTCCGCAGGGGTAGGCTACGAGCAGTACTTC.